These 17 T cell receptor beta chains were all obtained from the same sample, sequenced in a study of blood T cell repertoires in COVID-19. This table comes from immunoSEQ multiplex PCR, and its TCRdb copy is limited to in-frame clones, with some not included. Here the sample spans about 250,000 clones, more than 80% being singletons. The sample comprised peripheral blood. These receptors were taken from a human donor in a cohort sampled during active COVID-19.

The chain is built from TRBV11-3 and TRBJ2-2, with D tentatively TRBD2 (6 bases). The CDR3 contains 18 residues. Trimming shortened V by 0 bases and J by 4 bases, and 18 bases separated the two germline ends. The germline V gene encodes CDR1 SGHNT and CDR2 YENEEA. Here the CDR3 reads CASSLDPLGGAGTGELFF. In DNA form, the CDR3 reads TGTGCCAGCAGCTTAGATCCCCTTGGAGGGGCCGGCACCGGGGAGCTGTTTTTT.

V usage is TRBV11-3 and J usage is TRBJ2-3; D is undetermined. Germline CDR1 SGHNT, CDR2 YENEEA. Trimming stripped 4 bases from V and 2 bases from J, with 13 bases between. This CDR3 region has 15 residues. CDR3: CASSSTGQDTDTQYF. The CDR3 coding sequence is TGTGCCAGCAGCTCCACTGGGCAGGACACAGATACGCAGTATTTT. Full variable domain (outside the CDR3, taken from reference TRBV11-3 and TRBJ2-3): EAGVVQSPRYKIIEKKQPVAFWCNPISGHNTLYWYLQNLGQGPELLIRYENEEAVDDSQLPKDRFSAERLKGVDSTLKIQPAELGDSAVYLCASSSTGQDTDTQYFGPGTRLTVL.

As regards this clone: A read error may produce the germline difference seen at one junction end. V usage is TRBV6-1 and J usage is TRBJ2-1; D possibly corresponds to TRBD2 (5 bases). Germline V lookup: CDR1 MNHNS, CDR2 SASEGT. CDR3 length: 14 residues. CDR3 bases: TGTGCCAGCAGGGAAGACTACAACTACAATGAGCAGTTCTTC. Encoded protein: CASREDYNYNEQFF.

The chain joins TRBV5-5 to TRBJ2-3; 8 bases fit TRBD1. The CDR3 is made up of 15 amino acids. The V and J ends lost 0 bases and 5 bases, in that order; junction bases with no gene match: 5. Germline-derived CDR1 and CDR2 are SGHKS and YYEKEE (reference sequence). For the CDR3, the DNA is TGTGCCAGCAGCTTGGGACAGGGGATGGGAGATACGCAGTATTTT. Translating it yields CASSLGQGMGDTQYF.

This CDR3 is CASTDRLEAFF. The CDR3 DNA reads as TGTGCCAGCACCGACAGGCTTGAAGCTTTCTTT. This chain uses TRBV6-5 with TRBJ1-1; tentatively, D is TRBD1 (6 bases). Trimming took off 7 bases at V and 7 bases at J, with 10 bases between the two ends. Germline CDR1 is MNHEY and CDR2 is SVGAGI. The length of the CDR3 is 11 residues.

In its sample, this clone was seen once. The rearrangement links TRBV1 to TRBJ2-7; no DNA check was done on the table's D call, TRBD2. TRBV1 has pseudogene status. CDR3 size: 18 residues. CDR3 residues: CTSSLQPNSGRSPLEQYF. CDR3 nucleotide sequence: TGCACCAGCAGCCTCCAACCAAATAGCGGGAGGTCTCCCCTCGAGCAGTACTTC.

The chain carries TRBV11-1 and TRBJ2-7, with 8 bases that match TRBD1. This CDR3 spans 16 amino acids. V trimming: 1 base; J trimming: 0 bases; junction bases outside the gene matches: 5. Looked up from germline, CDR1 is SGHAT and CDR2 is FQDESV (reference sequence). The CDR3 is CASSLGRGQASYEQYF. For the CDR3, the DNA is TGTGCCAGCAGCTTAGGTCGGGGACAGGCCTCCTACGAGCAGTACTTC.

The CDR3 nucleotides read TGTGCCAGCAGCCCCCGCGCCGGGGAGCTGTTTTTT. This encodes CASSPRAGELFF. The chain couples TRBV5-6 to TRBJ2-2, with D hard to call. The V end was cut by 4 bases, the J end by 6 bases, with 7 bases between. CDR3 length: 12 residues. CDR1 SGHDT and CDR2 YYEEEE come from the germline V gene. Full variable domain (remainder filled in from reference TRBV5-6 and TRBJ2-2): DAGVTQSPTHLIKTRGQQVTLRCSPKSGHDTVSWYQQALGQGPQFIFQYYEEEERQRGNFPDRFSGHQFPNYSSELNVNALLLGDSALYLCASSPRAGELFFGEGSRLTVL.

This clone has only one observation. In DNA, the CDR3 is TGTGCCACCAGTGATCCCACTCGCGGGATTAACACCGGGGAGCTGTTTTTT. Translation gives CATSDPTRGINTGELFF. The chain recombines TRBV24-1 with TRBJ2-2; possibly TRBD2 for D (6 bases). The CDR3 sequence is 17 residues long. Looked up from germline, CDR1 is KGHDR and CDR2 is SFDVKD. The V gene lost 3 bases and the J gene lost 2 bases, with 15 bases spanning the gap.

The rearrangement joins TRBV5-6 to TRBJ2-1, with 7 nucleotides matching TRBD2. Germline lookup yields CDR1 SGHDT and CDR2 YYEEEE. The V gene end was trimmed by 3 bases and the J gene end by 2 bases; junction bases not matched to a gene: 5. This CDR3 is built from 15 residues. The CDR3 bases are TGTGCCAGCAGCTCCGTAGCGGGTACCTACAATGAGCAGTTCTTC. Amino acids: CASSSVAGTYNEQFF.

In its sample, this clone was seen once. The rearrangement joins TRBV6-2 or TRBV6-3 to TRBJ2-4, with 8 bases matching TRBD1. J was trimmed by 3 bases and V by 2 bases; bases with no gene match: 12. This CDR3 is 18 amino acids long. Germline CDR1 is MNHEY and CDR2 is SVGEGT. In DNA form, the CDR3 reads TGTGCCAGCAGTTACCCCCTCAGATCCGGACAGGGCAAAAACATTCAGTACTTC. It translates to CASSYPLRSGQGKNIQYF.

The chain carries TRBV19 and TRBJ2-2, with a weak D call TRBD2 (6 bases). Trimming pared 4 bases from V and 1 base from J, leaving 13 bases between. Germline V gene lookup returns CDR1 LNHDA and CDR2 SQIVND (reference sequence). The CDR3 spans 16 residues. The CDR3: CASSTSGTGNTGELFF. The CDR3 DNA reads as TGTGCCAGTAGTACCTCCGGGACTGGGAACACCGGGGAGCTGTTTTTT.

The rearrangement uses TRBV5-4 and TRBJ2-3; TRBD2 matches at 12 bases. This CDR3 has 13 residues. V gave up 4 bases and J gave up 6 bases; unmatched junction bases: 0. Germline values: CDR1 SGHNT, CDR2 YYREEE (reference sequence). The CDR3 bases are TGTGCCAGCAGCACTAGCGGGAGGGATACGCAGTATTTT. It translates to CASSTSGRDTQYF.

The rearrangement links TRBV5-1 to TRBJ1-4; possibly TRBD1 for D (6 bases). Germline CDR1 is SGHRS and CDR2 is YFSETQ. Trimming took off 2 bases at V and 15 bases at J, with 20 bases between the two ends. The CDR3 length is 14 residues. The CDR3 here is CASSFNRERDGLFF. In DNA form, the CDR3 reads TGCGCCAGCAGCTTCAACAGGGAGAGAGACGGATTGTTTTTT.

The genes are TRBV18 and TRBJ1-3; D call uncertain. The CDR3 consists of 17 residues. Between the trimmed V and J ends, which lost 1 base and 3 bases, there was a span of 16 bases. Germline assignment: CDR1 KGHSH and CDR2 LQKENI. In DNA, the CDR3 is TGTGCCAGCTCACCACTCGGTGACACAGCTCGTGGAAACACCATATATTTT. This translates into CASSPLGDTARGNTIYF.

The chain uses TRBV7-3 and TRBJ2-2, with 11 bases identical to TRBD2. The CDR3 covers 17 residues. J was trimmed by 1 base and V by 3 bases; bases with no gene match: 4. The germline V gene has CDR1 SGHTA and CDR2 FQGTGA. Here the CDR3 reads CASSFETSGGNTGELFF. CDR3 DNA sequence: TGTGCCAGCAGCTTCGAAACTAGCGGGGGGAACACCGGGGAGCTGTTTTTT.

The chain is built from TRBV20-1 and TRBJ2-7, with D maybe TRBD2 (7 bases). Per germline, CDR1 DFQATT and CDR2 SNEGSKA (reference sequence). The CDR3 runs 13 residues. Deletions cut 3 bases from V and 10 bases from J, with 19 bases between. The CDR3 here is CSASRGGHPRQYF. DNA for the CDR3: TGCAGTGCTAGTCGCGGGGGACACCCGAGACAGTACTTC.